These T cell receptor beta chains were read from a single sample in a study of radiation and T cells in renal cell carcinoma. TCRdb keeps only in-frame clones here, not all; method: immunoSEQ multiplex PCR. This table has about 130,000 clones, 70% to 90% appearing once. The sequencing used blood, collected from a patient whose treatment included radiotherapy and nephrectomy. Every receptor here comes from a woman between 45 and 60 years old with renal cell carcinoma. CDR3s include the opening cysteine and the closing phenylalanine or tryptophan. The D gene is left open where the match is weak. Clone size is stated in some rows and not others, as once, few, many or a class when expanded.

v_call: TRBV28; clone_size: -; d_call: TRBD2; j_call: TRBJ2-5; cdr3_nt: TGTGCCACTCGGGGCAGCGGGGGGGCCGCAGAGACCCAGTACTTC; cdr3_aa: CATRGSGGAAETQYF
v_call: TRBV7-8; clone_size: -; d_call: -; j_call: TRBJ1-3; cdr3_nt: TGTGCCAGCAGCTTAGCGCCTCGGACGGAAGGAAACACCATATATTTT; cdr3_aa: CASSLAPRTEGNTIYF
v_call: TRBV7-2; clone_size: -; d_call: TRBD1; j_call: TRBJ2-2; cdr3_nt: TGTGCCAGCAGCCTGACAGGGGCAAACACCGGGGAGCTGTTTTTT; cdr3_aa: CASSLTGANTGELFF
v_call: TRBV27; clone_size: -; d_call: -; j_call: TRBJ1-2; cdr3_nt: TGTGCCAGCAGTTTAGGGATCCCACAACTTTATGGCTACACCTTC; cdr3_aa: CASSLGIPQLYGYTF
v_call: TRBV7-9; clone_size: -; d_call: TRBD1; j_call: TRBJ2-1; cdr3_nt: TGTGCCAGCAGCGCATACGGACAGGGGCAGCATGAGCAGTTCTTC; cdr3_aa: CASSAYGQGQHEQFF
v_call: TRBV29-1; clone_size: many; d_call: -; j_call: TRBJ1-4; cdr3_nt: TGCGGGATTCGGGACAACAGTCTGTTTTTT; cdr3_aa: CGIRDNSLFF
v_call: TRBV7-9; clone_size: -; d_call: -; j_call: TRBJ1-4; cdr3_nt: TGTGCCAGCAGTTCGGGGGGTACCGAATGGGATGAAAAACTGTTTTTT; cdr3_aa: CASSSGGTEWDEKLFF
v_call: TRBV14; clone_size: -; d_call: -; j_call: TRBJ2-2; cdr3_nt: TGTGCCAGCAGCCCTAAGCACACCGGGGAGCTGTTTTTT; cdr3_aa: CASSPKHTGELFF
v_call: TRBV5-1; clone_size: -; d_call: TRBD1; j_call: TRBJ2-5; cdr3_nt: TGCGCCAGCAGCTCTGGACAGGGGCGAGAGACCCAGTACTTC; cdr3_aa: CASSSGQGRETQYF
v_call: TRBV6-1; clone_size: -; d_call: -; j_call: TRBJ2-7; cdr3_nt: TGTGCCAGCATCCGGGACGAAACCTACGAGCAGTACTTC; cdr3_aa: CASIRDETYEQYF
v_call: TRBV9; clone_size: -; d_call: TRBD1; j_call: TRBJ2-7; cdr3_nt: TGTGCCAGCAGCGTGGGCCCAGGGGGTAACTACGAGCAGTACTTC; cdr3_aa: CASSVGPGGNYEQYF
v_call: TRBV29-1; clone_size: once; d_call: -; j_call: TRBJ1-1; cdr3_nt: TGCAGCGTTGTAGGAGGGGGTACTGAAGCTTTCTTT; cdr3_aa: CSVVGGGTEAFF
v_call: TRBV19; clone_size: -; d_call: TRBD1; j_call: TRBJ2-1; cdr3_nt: TGTGCCAGTAGGTCCAGGGGGTTGAATGAGCAGTTCTTC; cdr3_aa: CASRSRGLNEQFF
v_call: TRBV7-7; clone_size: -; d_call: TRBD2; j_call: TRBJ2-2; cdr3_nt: TGTGCTAGCAGCCCGGCTAGCGGGGGAAACACCGGGGAGCTGTTTTTT; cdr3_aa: CASSPASGGNTGELFF
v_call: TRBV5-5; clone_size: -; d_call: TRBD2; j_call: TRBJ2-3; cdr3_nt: TGTGCCAGCAGCTCGACTAGCGGGGGGGCCGTAGATACGCAGTATTTT; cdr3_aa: CASSSTSGGAVDTQYF
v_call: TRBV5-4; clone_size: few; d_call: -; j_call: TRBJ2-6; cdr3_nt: TGTGCCAGCAGCTTGGTCGGAGGGCGATATACTGGGGCCAACGTCCTGACTTTC; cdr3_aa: CASSLVGGRYTGANVLTF
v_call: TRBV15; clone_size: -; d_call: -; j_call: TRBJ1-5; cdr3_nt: TGTGCCACCAGCAGAGATTTTGAAAGGGTTGCAAAGCCCCAGCATTTT; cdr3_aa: CATSRDFERVAKPQHF
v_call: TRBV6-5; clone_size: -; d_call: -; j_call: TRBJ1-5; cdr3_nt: TGTGCCAGCAGCGAGCGGGGGAGCAATCAGCCCCAGCATTTT; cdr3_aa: CASSERGSNQPQHF
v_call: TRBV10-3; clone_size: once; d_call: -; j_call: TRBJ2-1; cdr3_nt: TGTGCCATCAGTGAGTTGGGATACAATGAGCAGTTCTTC; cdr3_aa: CAISELGYNEQFF
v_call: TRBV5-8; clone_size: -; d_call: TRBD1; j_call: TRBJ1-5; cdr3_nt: TGTGCCAGCAGCTCAGGGGACAGAAATAGCAATCAGCCCCAGCATTTT; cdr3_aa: CASSSGDRNSNQPQHF
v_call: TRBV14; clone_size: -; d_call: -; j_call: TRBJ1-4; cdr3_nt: TGTGCCAGCAGTCGGGATTTGGGGGAAAAACTGTTTTTT; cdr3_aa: CASSRDLGEKLFF
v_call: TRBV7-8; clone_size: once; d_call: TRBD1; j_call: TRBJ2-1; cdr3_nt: TGTGCCAGCAGCCCGAGGACAGGGGCCTACAATGAGCAGTTCTTC; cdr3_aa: CASSPRTGAYNEQFF
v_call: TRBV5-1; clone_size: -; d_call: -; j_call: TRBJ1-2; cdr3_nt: TGCGCCAGCAGCGACCGGGACCGGGGACCTGTGGGCTACACCTTC; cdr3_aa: CASSDRDRGPVGYTF
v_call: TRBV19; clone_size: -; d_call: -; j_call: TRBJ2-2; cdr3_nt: TGTGCCAGTACCTCAGGGCCCACAGGGAACACCGGGGAGCTGTTTTTT; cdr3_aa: CASTSGPTGNTGELFF
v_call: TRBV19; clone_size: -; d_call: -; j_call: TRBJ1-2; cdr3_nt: TGTGCCAGTAGTATCTCGGCGGACAGAACTAACTATGGCTACACCTTC; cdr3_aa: CASSISADRTNYGYTF
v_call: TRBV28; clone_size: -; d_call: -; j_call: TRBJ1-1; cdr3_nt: TGTGCCAGCAGTTTAGTCAGGGACGGAGACACTGAAGCTTTCTTT; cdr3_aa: CASSLVRDGDTEAFF
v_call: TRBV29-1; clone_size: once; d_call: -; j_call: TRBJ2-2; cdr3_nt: TGCAGCGCTCGACCTCCGACAGACAGCACCGGGGAGCTGTTTTTT; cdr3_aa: CSARPPTDSTGELFF
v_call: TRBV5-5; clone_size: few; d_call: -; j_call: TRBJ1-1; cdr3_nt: TGTGCCAGCAGCTTGGGGTGGCGCACTGAAGCTTTCTTT; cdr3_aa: CASSLGWRTEAFF
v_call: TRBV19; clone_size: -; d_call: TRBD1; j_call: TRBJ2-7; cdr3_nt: TGTGCCACCGGGACAGGGGGCTTCGAGCAGTACTTC; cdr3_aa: CATGTGGFEQYF
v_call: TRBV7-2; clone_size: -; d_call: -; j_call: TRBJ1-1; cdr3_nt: TGTGCCAGCAGCTTAGTGGTGAGGAGCACTGAAGCTTTCTTT; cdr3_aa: CASSLVVRSTEAFF
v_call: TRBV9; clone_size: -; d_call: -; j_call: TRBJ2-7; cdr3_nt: TGTGCCAGCAGCCGGAACCCCGGGGGATCCGGCGAGCAGTACTTC; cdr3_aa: CASSRNPGGSGEQYF
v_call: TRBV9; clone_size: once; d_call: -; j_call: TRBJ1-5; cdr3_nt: TGTGCCAGCAGCGCCAGGGACAGCAATCAGCCCCAGCATTTT; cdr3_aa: CASSARDSNQPQHF
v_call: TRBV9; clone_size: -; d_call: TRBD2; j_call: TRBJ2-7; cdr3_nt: TGTGCCAGCAGCGTAACTAGCGGGTCCTACGAGCAGTACTTC; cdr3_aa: CASSVTSGSYEQYF
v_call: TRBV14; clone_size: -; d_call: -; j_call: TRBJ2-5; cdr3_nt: TGTGCCAGCAGCCAAACCGAGACCCAGTACTTC; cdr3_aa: CASSQTETQYF
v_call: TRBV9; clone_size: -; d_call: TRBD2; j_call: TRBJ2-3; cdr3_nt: TGTGCCAGCAGCAGACGGACTAGCGGGGGGGCCACAGATACGCAGTATTTT; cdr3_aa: CASSRRTSGGATDTQYF
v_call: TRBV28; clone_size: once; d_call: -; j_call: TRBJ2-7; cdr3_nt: TGTGCCAGCAGTTTCGTGGAAGGGAAGCGGGTCGAGCAGTACTTC; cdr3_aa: CASSFVEGKRVEQYF
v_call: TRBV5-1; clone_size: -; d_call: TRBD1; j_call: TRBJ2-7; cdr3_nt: TGCGCCAGCAGCTTGCCGGCGGACAGGGTGGCTCTTCCGTCCGAGCAGTACTTC; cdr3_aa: CASSLPADRVALPSEQYF
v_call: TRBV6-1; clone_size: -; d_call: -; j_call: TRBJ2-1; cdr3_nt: TGTGCCAGCAGTGAAGCGCTTCTGCGGGCCCTAGGACCGTTCTTC; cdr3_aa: CASSEALLRALGPFF
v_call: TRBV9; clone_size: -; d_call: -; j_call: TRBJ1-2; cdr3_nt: TGTGCCAGCAGCGTAGATCAGGGGCTGGGCTATGGCTACACCTTC; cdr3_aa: CASSVDQGLGYGYTF
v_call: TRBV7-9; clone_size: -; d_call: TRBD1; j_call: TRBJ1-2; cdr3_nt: TGTGCCAGCAGCTTAGCGGGACAGTTCTATGGCTACACCTTC; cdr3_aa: CASSLAGQFYGYTF
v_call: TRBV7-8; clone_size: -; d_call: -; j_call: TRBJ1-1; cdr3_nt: TGTGCCAGCAGCTTTGCGGGGAGGGGATTAGCTGAAGCTTTCTTT; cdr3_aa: CASSFAGRGLAEAFF
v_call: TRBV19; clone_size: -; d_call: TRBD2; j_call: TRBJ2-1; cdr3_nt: TGTGCCAGTACCCCCGGGACTAGCTACGTTGAGCAGTTCTTC; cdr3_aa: CASTPGTSYVEQFF
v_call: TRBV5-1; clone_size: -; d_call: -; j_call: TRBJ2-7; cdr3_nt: TGCGCCAGCACCTCAGGGTTGGAGCAGTACTTC; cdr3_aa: CASTSGLEQYF
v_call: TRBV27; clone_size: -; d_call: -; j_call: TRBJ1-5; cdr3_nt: TGTGCCAGCAGTTTGGGGAGCCTTCCATATCAGCCCCAGCATTTT; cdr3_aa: CASSLGSLPYQPQHF
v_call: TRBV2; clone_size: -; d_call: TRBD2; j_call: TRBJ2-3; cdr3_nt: TGTGCCAGCAGTTACTTAACTAGCGGGGATACGCAGTATTTT; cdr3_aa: CASSYLTSGDTQYF
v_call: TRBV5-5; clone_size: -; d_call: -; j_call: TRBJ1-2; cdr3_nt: TGTGCCAGCAGCTTGGCCCCCGACTCTGGCTACACCTTC; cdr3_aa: CASSLAPDSGYTF
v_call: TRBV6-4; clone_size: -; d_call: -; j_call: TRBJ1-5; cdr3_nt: TGTGCCAGCAGTGTTACGTATAGCAATCAGCCCCAGCATTTT; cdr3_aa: CASSVTYSNQPQHF
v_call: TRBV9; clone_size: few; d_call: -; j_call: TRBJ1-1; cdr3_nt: TGTGCCAGCAGCGTAGACCCCGTAGTTGGCACTGAAGCTTTCTTT; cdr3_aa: CASSVDPVVGTEAFF
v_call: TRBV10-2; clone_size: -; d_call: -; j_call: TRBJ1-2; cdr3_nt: TGCGCCAGCAGTGAGTCGACCGGACAGAGCTATGGCTACACCTTC; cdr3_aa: CASSESTGQSYGYTF
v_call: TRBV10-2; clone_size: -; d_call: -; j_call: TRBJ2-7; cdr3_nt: TGCGCCAGCAGTGGGGAGGCAGGGCCCTACGAGCAGTACTTC; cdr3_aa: CASSGEAGPYEQYF
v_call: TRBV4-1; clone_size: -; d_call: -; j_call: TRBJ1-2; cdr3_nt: TGCGCCAGCAGCCAAGTTTCCACGGACTATGGCTACACCTTC; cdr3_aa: CASSQVSTDYGYTF
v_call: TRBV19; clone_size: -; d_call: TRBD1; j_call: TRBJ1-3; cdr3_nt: TGTGCCAGTAGTTCAACAGGGGAAGGCTCTGGAAACACCATATATTTT; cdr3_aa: CASSSTGEGSGNTIYF